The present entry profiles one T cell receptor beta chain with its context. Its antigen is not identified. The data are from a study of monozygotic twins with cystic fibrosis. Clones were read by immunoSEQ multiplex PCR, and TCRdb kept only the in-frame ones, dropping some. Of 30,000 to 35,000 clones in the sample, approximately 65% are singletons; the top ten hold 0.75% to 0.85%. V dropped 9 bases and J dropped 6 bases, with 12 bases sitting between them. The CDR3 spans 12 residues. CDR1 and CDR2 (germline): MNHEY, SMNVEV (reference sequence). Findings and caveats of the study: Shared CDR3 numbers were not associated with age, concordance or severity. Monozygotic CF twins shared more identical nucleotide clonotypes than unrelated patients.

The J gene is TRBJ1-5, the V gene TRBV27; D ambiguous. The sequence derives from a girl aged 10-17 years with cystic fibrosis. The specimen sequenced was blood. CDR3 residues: CASRPESQPQHF. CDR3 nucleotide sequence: TGTGCCAGTCGGCCGGAGAGTCAGCCCCAGCATTTT.